The source of this T cell receptor beta chain is a study of T cell responses to AZD1222 COVID-19 vaccine. Study-wide results and caveats: Close to half of spike-specific TCRs reportedly recognize unmutated variant regions. Sampled repertoires all dated from after the peak T cell response. Only five or six individuals given AZD1222 were seropositive at baseline.

V was shortened by 3 bases and J by 6 bases, with 8 bases between the two germline ends. The CDR3 length is 13 residues. Per germline, CDR1 MNHEY and CDR2 SMNVEV (reference sequence). Profiled with immunoSEQ multiplex PCR; TCRdb holds only in-frame clones, not every one. Of more than 140,000 clones listed, approximately 89% are singletons. In the case of this clone: The antigen is not known.

The source material was peripheral blood, sampled on day 0 of AZD1222 vaccination. The TCR originated in an adult in good health. The chain employs TRBV27 and TRBJ2-2; D tentatively reads TRBD1 or TRBD2 (5 bases each). The CDR3 DNA is TGTGCCAGCAGTTTCAGGGACCCCGGGGAGCTGTTTTTT. Protein product: CASSFRDPGELFF.